Presented here are 31 T cell receptor beta chains from one specimen sequenced in a study of cytomegalovirus exposure and HLA in healthy donors. Assay: immunoSEQ multiplex PCR; the TCRdb copy retains only in-frame clones and omits some. The data show approximately 140,000 clones, around 88% seen once. Sequencing input: PBMCs. All receptors derive from a woman aged 18-29 years in good health and CMV-seropositive.

The chain recombines TRBV5-1 with TRBJ2-7; D unresolved. This CDR3 region has 13 residues. In germline, CDR1 is SGHRS, CDR2 YFSETQ. Trimming cost V 1 base and J 3 bases, with 8 bases left between them. The CDR3 bases are TGCGCCAGCAGCTTGACAGCCGGCTACGAGCAGTACTTC. Protein sequence: CASSLTAGYEQYF.

The rearrangement links TRBV7-2 to TRBJ2-1; D gene unclear. The CDR3 runs to 18 residues. Trimming left V 1 base short and J 7 bases short, with 23 bases between. Germline CDR1 SGHTA, CDR2 FQGNSA. CDR3 DNA sequence: TGTGCCAGCAGCTTAGGATCTTTGAGGCAGTCGGTAATGAATGAGCAGTTCTTC. Its protein is CASSLGSLRQSVMNEQFF. The whole variable domain, remainder taken from reference TRBV7-2 and TRBJ2-1, is GAGVSQSPSNKVTEKGKDVELRCDPISGHTALYWYRQSLGQGLEFLIYFQGNSAPDKSGLPSDRFSAERTGGSVSTLTIQRTQQEDSAVYLCASSLGSLRQSVMNEQFFGPGTRLTVL.

The J gene is TRBJ2-7, the V gene TRBV11-2; 11 nucleotides agree with TRBD1. After removal of 6 bases from V and 3 bases from J, the junction contained 4 bases not matched to a gene. Germline CDR1 reads SGHAT; CDR2 reads FQNNGV. CDR3 size: 14 residues. The CDR3 DNA reads as TGTGCCAGCAGATCCGGGACAGGGGGCTACGAGCAGTACTTC. Translation gives CASRSGTGGYEQYF.

CDR3: CASSPTSGGHYEQYF. The CDR3 nucleotides are TGCGCCAGCAGCCCCACTAGCGGGGGGCACTACGAGCAGTACTTC. The chain links TRBV5-1 to TRBJ2-7; 12 bases fit TRBD2. This CDR3 is 15 amino acids long. Germline V gene sequence: CDR1 SGHRS, CDR2 YFSETQ. V was pared by 4 bases and J by 3 bases, with 5 bases of the junction left unmatched.

The chain links TRBV5-1 to TRBJ2-3; TRBD2 agrees at 9 bases. The junction had 2 bases not matched to a gene; V was cut back by 3 bases and J by 0 bases. The CDR3 sequence is 15 residues long. The germline gives CDR1 SGHRS, CDR2 YFSETQ. The CDR3 DNA reads as TGCGCCAGCAGCTCGACTAGCGGAAGCACAGATACGCAGTATTTT. Residues: CASSSTSGSTDTQYF.

About this clone itself: Other DNA sequences in the same sample also yield this CDR3. This chain connects TRBV6-1 to TRBJ1-5; 7 nucleotides align to TRBD1. The CDR3 has 13 amino acids. Germline loops: CDR1 MNHNS, CDR2 SASEGT. V trimming: 4 bases; J trimming: 5 bases; junction bases outside the gene matches: 2. CDR3 in DNA: TGTGCCAGCAGTGGACAGGGCGATCAGCCCCAGCATTTT. Translation: CASSGQGDQPQHF.

The chain couples TRBV11-3 to TRBJ2-7; 9 nucleotides match TRBD2. CDR1 is SGHNT, CDR2 YENEEA, per germline. The J segment lost 6 bases and the V segment lost 1 base, leaving 4 bases of the junction unmatched. This CDR3 has 14 residues. Here the CDR3 reads CASSLGGRAAEQYF. The CDR3 DNA reads TGTGCCAGCAGCTTAGGCGGGAGGGCCGCCGAGCAGTACTTC. The variable domain in full, completed from reference TRBV11-3 and TRBJ2-7, reads EAGVVQSPRYKIIEKKQPVAFWCNPISGHNTLYWYLQNLGQGPELLIRYENEEAVDDSQLPKDRFSAERLKGVDSTLKIQPAELGDSAVYLCASSLGGRAAEQYFGPGTRLTVT.

The chain combines TRBV7-9 with TRBJ1-5, with D possibly matching TRBD1 (6 bases). Germline V gives CDR1 SEHNR, CDR2 FQNEAQ (reference sequence). This CDR3 is built from 17 residues. The V and J ends lost 5 bases and 0 bases respectively, with 17 bases between them. Here the CDR3 DNA reads TGTGCCAGCAGCCTCAGGACAGCCAGGTATAGCAATCAGCCCCAGCATTTT. It is translated as CASSLRTARYSNQPQHF.

The genes are TRBV4-1 and TRBJ1-4; D not certain. The CDR3 is 13 residues long. Trimming removed 1 base at V and 7 bases at J, with 7 bases between. In germline, CDR1 is MGHRA, CDR2 YSYEKL. CDR3 nucleotide sequence: TGCGCCAGCAGCCAAGTACTCCTTGAAAAACTGTTTTTT. Protein: CASSQVLLEKLFF.

V gene TRBV20-1 combines with J gene TRBJ2-5, with D unresolved. CDR3 length: 10 amino acids. Trimming pared 2 bases from V and 4 bases from J, leaving 2 bases between. Germline V lookup: CDR1 DFQATT, CDR2 SNEGSKA (reference sequence). The chain's CDR3 is CSARLETQYF. CDR3 coding DNA: TGCAGTGCTAGACTAGAGACCCAGTACTTC.

The table lists this clone with a count of one. This chain links TRBV19 with TRBJ1-1, with D possibly being TRBD1 (6 bases). This CDR3 has 15 residues. Deletions cut 7 bases from V and 1 base from J, with 16 bases between. Germline lookup yields CDR1 LNHDA and CDR2 SQIVND (reference sequence). This CDR3 reads CASTRGQGRNTEAFF. The CDR3 nucleotides are TGTGCCAGTACAAGGGGTCAGGGGAGGAACACTGAAGCTTTCTTT.

The chain has TRBV28 and TRBJ2-5; 10 nucleotides align to TRBD2. The CDR3 runs to 17 residues. Germline V gene sequence: CDR1 MDHEN, CDR2 SYDVKM. J gave up 2 bases and V 3 bases, and 9 bases lay outside the gene matches. DNA for the CDR3: TGTGCCAGCAGTTTGTTCCTAGCGGGGGCACAGCAAGAGACCCAGTACTTC. Translation: CASSLFLAGAQQETQYF.

V is TRBV30 and J is TRBJ2-1; 8 nucleotides line up with TRBD1. There are 16 residues in the CDR3. From germline, CDR1 is GTSNPN and CDR2 SVGIG (reference sequence). The V segment lost 0 bases and the J segment 9 bases; nucleotides outside the gene matches: 13. The CDR3 region is CAWSVTAQDRDPEQFF. In nucleotides, the CDR3 is TGTGCCTGGAGTGTAACGGCCCAGGACAGGGACCCTGAGCAGTTCTTC.

The rearrangement joins TRBV6-1 to TRBJ2-5, with 11 bases aligning to TRBD2. CDR3 size: 16 residues. The V gene's germline CDR1 is MNHNS and CDR2 SASEGT. V dropped 2 bases and J dropped 2; count of bases not matched to a gene: 4. CDR3 loop: CASSEWGLAAQETQYF. As DNA, the CDR3 is TGTGCCAGCAGTGAATGGGGACTAGCGGCACAAGAGACCCAGTACTTC.

The V and J genes are TRBV28 and TRBJ1-2, with 7 bases lining up with TRBD1. The ends lost 0 bases at V and 8 bases at J; junction bases unmatched: 6. Germline V gene sequence: CDR1 MDHEN, CDR2 SYDVKM. This CDR3 comprises 14 residues. The CDR3 is CASSLWTGKEGYTF. The CDR3 DNA reads TGTGCCAGCAGTTTATGGACAGGGAAGGAGGGCTACACCTTC.

The genes are TRBV28 and TRBJ1-2; TRBD1 matches 8 bases. This CDR3 is 14 amino acids long. The germline V gene has CDR1 MDHEN and CDR2 SYDVKM. Trimming removed 5 bases from V and 7 bases from J; junction bases left unmatched: 9. The CDR3: CASSPFQGASGYTF. CDR3 bases: TGTGCCAGCAGTCCCTTCCAGGGGGCTAGTGGCTACACCTTC.

The genes are TRBV28 and TRBJ2-7; 9 bases match TRBD1. The CDR3 covers 12 residues. Germline V gene sequence: CDR1 MDHEN, CDR2 SYDVKM. The V segment lost 8 bases and the J segment 3 bases; nucleotides outside the gene matches: 2. The DNA of the CDR3 is TGTGCCAGCGGGGGACAGGGCTACGAGCAGTACTTC. Protein: CASGGQGYEQYF.

This chain joins TRBV5-1 and TRBJ2-2; D is uncertain. The V and J ends lost 0 bases and 0 bases respectively, with 9 bases between them. Per germline, CDR1 SGHRS and CDR2 YFSETQ. CDR3 length: 16 residues. The CDR3: CASSLGPRTNTGELFF. CDR3 sequence (DNA): TGCGCCAGCAGCTTGGGGCCCCGAACGAACACCGGGGAGCTGTTTTTT.

The chain carries TRBV5-1 and TRBJ2-1; D not certain. Trimming removed 0 bases at V and 2 bases at J, with 9 bases between. Germline V gives CDR1 SGHRS, CDR2 YFSETQ. CDR3 length equals 15 residues. CDR3 bases: TGCGCCAGCAGCTTGGGGTTAGATCCCTACAATGAGCAGTTCTTC. The encoded protein is CASSLGLDPYNEQFF.

The chain is built from TRBV5-1 and TRBJ2-3, with 10 nucleotides matching TRBD2. J lost 3 bases, V lost 0 bases, and 1 base had no gene match. The CDR3 runs to 15 residues. Germline lookup yields CDR1 SGHRS and CDR2 YFSETQ. The DNA of the CDR3 is TGCGCCAGCAGCTTGGGAGCGGGGGGGACAGATACGCAGTATTTT. It codes for CASSLGAGGTDTQYF.

The rearrangement uses TRBV5-4 and TRBJ2-5; tentative D call: TRBD1 (5 bases). V was cut by 9 bases and J by 2 bases, with 14 bases left in between. This CDR3 contains 13 residues. CDR1 and CDR2 from the germline V gene are SGHNT and YYREEE (reference sequence). The CDR3 nucleotides are TGTGCCATCGGAATACAGGATCAAGAGACCCAGTACTTC. This encodes CAIGIQDQETQYF.

The V gene is TRBV2, the J gene TRBJ2-7; TRBD2 aligns across 10 bases. V lost 5 bases and J lost 3; bases outside the gene matches: 10. CDR1 and CDR2 (germline): SNHLY, FYNNEI. The length of the CDR3 is 16 residues. CDR3 sequence (DNA): TGTGCCAGCAGTAAGGATCCACTAGCGGGGTACTACGAGCAGTACTTC. Protein product: CASSKDPLAGYYEQYF.

This clone was seen once. This rearrangement joins TRBV4-2 to TRBJ2-4; 13 positions agree with TRBD2. Germline CDR1 and CDR2: LGHNA and YNFKEQ. J lost 7 bases, V lost 1 base, and 16 bases had no gene match. The CDR3 extends over 20 amino acids. The CDR3 region has the DNA TGTGCCAGCAGCCAAGCAATATGGGGCACTAGCGGGGGGGTTGGGAACATTCAGTACTTC. This encodes CASSQAIWGTSGGVGNIQYF.

This clone was seen a few times. CDR3 DNA sequence: TGTGCCAGCAGCGGTTGGGGGACTAGCGGCTACGAGCAGTACTTC. This codes for CASSGWGTSGYEQYF. J is TRBJ2-7 and V is TRBV2; 11 positions agree with TRBD2. The CDR3 has 15 residues. V lost 6 bases, J lost 3 bases, and 7 bases stayed unmatched. Germline V gives CDR1 SNHLY, CDR2 FYNNEI.

The V gene is TRBV6-1, the J gene TRBJ2-5, with 9 bases aligning to TRBD1. This CDR3 has 16 residues. The trim removed 2 bases at V and 5 bases at J, leaving 9 bases unmatched. Germline lookup yields CDR1 MNHNS and CDR2 SASEGT. CDR3 protein: CASSETYRGRGETQYF. In nucleotides, the CDR3 is TGTGCCAGCAGTGAAACCTACAGGGGGCGGGGGGAGACCCAGTACTTC.

The rearrangement uses TRBV30 and TRBJ1-1; TRBD1 agrees at 7 bases. V was pared by 2 bases and J by 7 bases, with 7 bases of the junction left unmatched. The CDR3 is 13 residues long. Germline V gene sequence: CDR1 GTSNPN, CDR2 SVGIG (reference sequence). This CDR3 reads CAWSRVWTGEAFF. The CDR3 nucleotides read TGTGCCTGGAGTAGGGTATGGACAGGTGAAGCTTTCTTT.

This chain joins TRBV5-4 and TRBJ2-7, with D perhaps matching TRBD2 (6 bases). V was clipped by 1 base and J by 0 bases, with 23 bases between them. The germline CDR1 and CDR2 sequences are SGHNT and YYREEE (reference sequence). The CDR3 contains 19 residues. CDR3 residues: CASSLWLWAEGRGSYEQYF. CDR3 coding DNA: TGTGCCAGCAGCTTGTGGCTCTGGGCGGAGGGTCGGGGCTCCTACGAGCAGTACTTC.

The chain joins TRBV5-8 to TRBJ2-3, with 9 bases lining up with TRBD2. The CDR3 extends over 17 amino acids. Per germline, CDR1 SGHTS and CDR2 YDEGEE. With V trimmed by 0 bases and J by 5 bases, 10 bases remained unmatched. CDR3 sequence reads: CASSLGLAGDSVDTQYF. The CDR3 DNA reads TGTGCCAGCAGCTTGGGTTTAGCGGGGGATTCCGTAGATACGCAGTATTTT.

The chain has TRBV6-6 and TRBJ2-7, with D perhaps matching TRBD1 (6 bases). The CDR3 has 15 amino acids. Germline CDR1 and CDR2: MNHNY and SVGAGI (reference sequence). With 2 bases removed from V and 2 bases from J, the gap between germline ends came to 13 bases. The CDR3 loop is CASSYRPDRAYEQYF. CDR3 bases: TGTGCCAGCAGTTACCGGCCGGACAGAGCCTACGAGCAGTACTTC.

The chain carries TRBV4-3 and TRBJ1-3; D perhaps matches TRBD1 (5 bases). The ends were cut back, 0 bases at V and 2 bases at J, with 11 bases in the middle. CDR1 LGHNA and CDR2 YSLEER come from the germline V gene. This CDR3 is 16 amino acids long. CDR3 DNA: TGCGCCAGCAGCCAAGATTACAGGTCGGCTGGAAACACCATATATTTT. Protein sequence: CASSQDYRSAGNTIYF.

This clone was observed a few times. The chain has TRBV27 and TRBJ2-1; TRBD1 might be the D (6 bases). With 3 bases removed from V and 4 bases from J, the gap between germline ends came to 13 bases. Germline CDR1 reads MNHEY; CDR2 reads SMNVEV (reference sequence). The CDR3 length is 15 residues. The CDR3 spells CASSFLRDIYNEQFF. In nucleotides, the CDR3 is TGTGCCAGCAGTTTTCTCAGGGACATTTACAATGAGCAGTTCTTC.